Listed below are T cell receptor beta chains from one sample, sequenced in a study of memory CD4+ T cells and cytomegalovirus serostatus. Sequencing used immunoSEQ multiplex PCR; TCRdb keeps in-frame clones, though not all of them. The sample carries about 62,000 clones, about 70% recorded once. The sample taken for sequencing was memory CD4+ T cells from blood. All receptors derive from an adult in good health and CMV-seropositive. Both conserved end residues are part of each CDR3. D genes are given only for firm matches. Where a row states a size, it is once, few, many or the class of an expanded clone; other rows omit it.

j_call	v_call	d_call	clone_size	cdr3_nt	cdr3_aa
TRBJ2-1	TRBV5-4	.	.	TGTGCCAGCAGCCTGGACCCAAGCTCCTACAATGAGCAGTTCTTC	CASSLDPSSYNEQFF
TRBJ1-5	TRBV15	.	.	TGTGCCACCAGCAGAGATGCGACAGGACCCAATCAGCCCCAGCATTTT	CATSRDATGPNQPQHF
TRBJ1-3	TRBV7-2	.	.	TGTGCCAGCTCTAATACAGGGACTGGAAACACCATATATTTT	CASSNTGTGNTIYF
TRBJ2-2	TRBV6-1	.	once	TGTGCCAGCAGGGTTATTAACACCGGGGAGCTGTTTTTT	CASRVINTGELFF
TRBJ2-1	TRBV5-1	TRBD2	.	TGCGCCAGCAGCTTGCGGCTAGCGGGGGGGCCGAGTCGCAATGAGCAGTTCTTC	CASSLRLAGGPSRNEQFF
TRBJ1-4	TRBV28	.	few	TGTGCCAGCATCCCCCGGGGGGCCGTTGAAAAACTGTTTTTT	CASIPRGAVEKLFF
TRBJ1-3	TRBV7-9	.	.	TGTGTCACCCCTTCGGCTGGAAACACCATATATTTT	CVTPSAGNTIYF
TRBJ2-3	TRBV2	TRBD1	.	TGTGCCAGCAGTGCTACTGAATTGACAGGGCGCCGGGATTTT	CASSATELTGRRDF
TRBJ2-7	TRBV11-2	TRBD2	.	TGTGCCAGCAGCTCTACCCCGGGGGGGTACGAGCAGTACTTC	CASSSTPGGYEQYF
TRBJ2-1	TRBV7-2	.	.	TGTGCCAGCAGCCCACCCGGGACAATGTTCGTTGAGCAGTTCTTC	CASSPPGTMFVEQFF
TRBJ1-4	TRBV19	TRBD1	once	TGTGCCAGTACCGGGGACAGGGGGGATGAAAAACTGTTTTTT	CASTGDRGDEKLFF
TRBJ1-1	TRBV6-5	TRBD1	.	TGTGCCAGCAGTTACGAGGGGGCGGGCACTGAAGCTTTCTTT	CASSYEGAGTEAFF
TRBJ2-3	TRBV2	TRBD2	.	TGTGCCAGCAGGACTAGCGGGGGTGGCACAGATACGCAGTATTTT	CASRTSGGGTDTQYF
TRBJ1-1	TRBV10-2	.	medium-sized	TGCGCCAGCAGTGGCAGGGACACTGAAGCTTTCTTT	CASSGRDTEAFF
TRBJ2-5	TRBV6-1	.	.	TGTGCCAGCAGTGAAGGCCCCCAAGAGACCCAGTACTTC	CASSEGPQETQYF
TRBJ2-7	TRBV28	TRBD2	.	TGTGCCAGCAGTCCCACCGCGGGACTAGCGGGGGACTACGAGCAGTACTTC	CASSPTAGLAGDYEQYF
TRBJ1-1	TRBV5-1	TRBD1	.	TGCGCCAGCAGCTTCGAGACGGGACAGGGGAATGAAGCTTTCTTT	CASSFETGQGNEAFF
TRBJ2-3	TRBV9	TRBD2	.	TGTGCCAGCACCGGGACTAGCGGCACAGATACGCAGTATTTT	CASTGTSGTDTQYF
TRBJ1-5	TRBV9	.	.	TGTGCCAGCAGCGTGGACAGTGGCAATCAGCCCCAGCATTTT	CASSVDSGNQPQHF
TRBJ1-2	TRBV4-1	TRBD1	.	TGCGCCAGCAGCCCGTCACAGGGGAATAACTATGGCTACACCTTC	CASSPSQGNNYGYTF
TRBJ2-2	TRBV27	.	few	TGTGCCAGCAGTTGGGGGTGGGACACCGGGGAGCTGTTTTTT	CASSWGWDTGELFF
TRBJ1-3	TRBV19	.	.	TGTGCCACCCGACGGGACTCTGGAAACACCATATATTTT	CATRRDSGNTIYF
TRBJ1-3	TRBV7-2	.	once	TGTGCCAGCAGACCAGGCTCGGGTCACACCATATATTTT	CASRPGSGHTIYF
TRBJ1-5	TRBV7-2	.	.	TGTGCCAGCAGCCTTGGGACATATCAGCCCCAGCATTTT	CASSLGTYQPQHF
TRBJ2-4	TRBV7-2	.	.	TGTGCCAGCAGCTCACGAAGGGGGGTAGCCAAAAACATTCAGTACTTC	CASSSRRGVAKNIQYF
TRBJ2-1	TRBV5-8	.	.	TGTGCCAGCAGCTTGGGGGACGCCCGCTGGGGTGAGCAGTTCTTC	CASSLGDARWGEQFF
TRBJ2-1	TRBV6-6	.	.	TGTGCCAGCAGTCCCGTCGATGAGCAGTTCTTC	CASSPVDEQFF
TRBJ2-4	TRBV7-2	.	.	TGTGCCAGCAGCTTATGGTACAGCCCAGGGCAAAACATTCAGTACTTC	CASSLWYSPGQNIQYF
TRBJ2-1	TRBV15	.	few	TGTGCCACCAGCAGAGCGCAGTACAATGAGCAGTTCTTC	CATSRAQYNEQFF
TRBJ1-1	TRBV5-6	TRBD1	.	TGTGCCAGCAGCCCGGACAGGGGCGGTTACACTGAAGCTTTCTTT	CASSPDRGGYTEAFF
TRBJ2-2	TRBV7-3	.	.	TGTGCCAGCAGCGCCCAACACAGCACCGGGGAGCTGTTTTTT	CASSAQHSTGELFF
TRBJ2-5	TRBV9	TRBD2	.	TGTGCCAGCAGCCCAGAGACTAGCATCAAGACCCAGTACTTC	CASSPETSIKTQYF
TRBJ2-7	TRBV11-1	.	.	TGTGCCAGCAGCTTAACCTACGAGCAGTACTTC	CASSLTYEQYF
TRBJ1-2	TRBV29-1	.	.	TGCAGCGTTGGCACCTCTAACTATGGCTACACCTTC	CSVGTSNYGYTF
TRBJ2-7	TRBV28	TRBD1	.	TGTGCCAGCATCGGGGACAGGGCTTACGAGCAGTACTTC	CASIGDRAYEQYF
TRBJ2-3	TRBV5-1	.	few	TGCGCCAGCAGCTTGATCACGGCAGATACGCAGTATTTT	CASSLITADTQYF
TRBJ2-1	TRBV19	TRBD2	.	TGTGCCAGTAGTCTAGGCGGGAGCACGCTTGAGCAGTTCTTC	CASSLGGSTLEQFF
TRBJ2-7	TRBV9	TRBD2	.	TGTGCCAGCAGCCCTACTAGCGACGAGCAGTACTTC	CASSPTSDEQYF
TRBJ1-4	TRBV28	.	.	TGTGCCAGCAGTGCGGGGGGACGTGTGGATAAACTGTTTTTT	CASSAGGRVDKLFF
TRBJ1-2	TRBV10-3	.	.	TGTGCCATCAGTGGAGGGGGGGGCGGCTACACCTTC	CAISGGGGGYTF
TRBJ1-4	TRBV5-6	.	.	TGTGCCAGCAGCCTATCGGACGGGGAAAAACTGTTTTTT	CASSLSDGEKLFF
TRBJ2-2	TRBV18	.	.	TGTGCCAGCTCTGCCCTTTCCGGGGAGCTGTTTTTT	CASSALSGELFF
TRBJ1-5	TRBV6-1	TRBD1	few	TGTGCCAGCAGTGACTACAGGGGAAGGTTATTGCCCCAGCATTTT	CASSDYRGRLLPQHF
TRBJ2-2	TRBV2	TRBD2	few	TGTGCCAGCAACCCGTTAGTCGGCGGGGGCGGGGAGCTGTTTTTT	CASNPLVGGGGELFF
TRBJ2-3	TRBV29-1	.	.	TGCAGCGTTAAGAGGGGACTCACAGATACGCAGTATTTT	CSVKRGLTDTQYF